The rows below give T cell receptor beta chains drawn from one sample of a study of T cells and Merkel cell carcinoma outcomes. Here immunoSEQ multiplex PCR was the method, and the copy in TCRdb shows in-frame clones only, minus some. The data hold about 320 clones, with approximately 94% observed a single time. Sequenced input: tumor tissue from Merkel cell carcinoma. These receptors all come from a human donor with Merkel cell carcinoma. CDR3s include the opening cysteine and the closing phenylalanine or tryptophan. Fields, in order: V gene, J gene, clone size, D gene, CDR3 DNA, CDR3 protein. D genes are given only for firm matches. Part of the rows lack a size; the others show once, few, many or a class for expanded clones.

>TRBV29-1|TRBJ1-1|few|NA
TGCAGCGTTGTTATCCAGGGCGGAACTGAAGCTTTCTTT
CSVVIQGGTEAFF
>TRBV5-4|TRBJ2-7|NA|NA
TGTGCCAGCAGCACCGGTCGGTACGAGCAGTACTTC
CASSTGRYEQYF
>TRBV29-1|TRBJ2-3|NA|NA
TGCAGCGTTGAACTAGGGGATAGAACAGATACGCAGTATTTT
CSVELGDRTDTQYF
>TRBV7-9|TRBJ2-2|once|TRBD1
TGTGCCAGCAGCTTATCTGGGGGACAGGGGAGCACCGGGGAGCTGTTTTTT
CASSLSGGQGSTGELFF
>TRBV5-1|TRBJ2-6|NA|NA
TGCGCCAGCAGGGGGGAGGCTGGGGCCAACGTCCTGACTTTC
CASRGEAGANVLTF
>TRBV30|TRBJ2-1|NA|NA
TGTGCCTGGAGTGTTTTAGGAAGCTCCTACAATGAGCAGTTCTTC
CAWSVLGSSYNEQFF
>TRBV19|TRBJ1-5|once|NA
TGTGCCAGTAGAACAGGGTTAGGCAATCAGCCCCAGCATTTT
CASRTGLGNQPQHF
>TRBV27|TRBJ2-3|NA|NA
TGTGCCAGCAGGAGGGTGGTAGGTACGCAGTATTTT
CASRRVVGTQYF
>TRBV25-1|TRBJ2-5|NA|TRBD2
TGTGCCAGCAGCGAGCGGGGGCACCAAGAGACCCAGTACTTC
CASSERGHQETQYF
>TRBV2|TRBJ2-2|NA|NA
TGTGCCAGCAGTCAGCCCAATCGGGGGGAGCTGTTTTTT
CASSQPNRGELFF
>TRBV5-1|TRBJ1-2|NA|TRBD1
TGCGCCAGCAGCTTGGGGGACAGGAACTATGGCTACACCTTC
CASSLGDRNYGYTF
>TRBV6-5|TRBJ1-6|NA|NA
TGTGCCAGCTCCGTTCAGGGCGCTTCACCCCTCCACTTT
CASSVQGASPLHF
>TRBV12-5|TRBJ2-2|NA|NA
TGTGCTAGTGGTTGGGGGGGCGCGCACACCGGGGAGCTGTTTTTT
CASGWGGAHTGELFF
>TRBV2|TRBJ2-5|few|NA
TGTGCCAGCACTAGCGAGGCGACCCAGTACTTC
CASTSEATQYF
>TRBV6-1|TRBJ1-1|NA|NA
TGTGCCAGCACCCCGAATATGAACACTGAAGCTTTCTTT
CASTPNMNTEAFF
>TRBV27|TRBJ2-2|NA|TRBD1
TGTGCCAGCAGTCCACAGCCACTGACAGGGGTTACCGGGGAGCTGTTTTTT
CASSPQPLTGVTGELFF
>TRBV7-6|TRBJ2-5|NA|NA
TGTGCCAGCAGCTCCTGGGGGGTCCAAGAGACCCAGTACTTC
CASSSWGVQETQYF
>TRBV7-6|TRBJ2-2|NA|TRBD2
TGTGCCAGCAACTCCATGGCGGGAGTTGGTACCGGGGAGCTGTTTTTT
CASNSMAGVGTGELFF
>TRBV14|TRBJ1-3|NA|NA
TGTGCCAGCAGCGCACCAGGGTACTCTGGAAACACCATATATTTT
CASSAPGYSGNTIYF